Below are 13 T cell receptor beta chains sequenced from a single sample in a study of OX40 agonist ivuxolimab in advanced cancers. Some clones are missing from TCRdb's copy, which holds only in-frame ones; the method was immunoSEQ multiplex PCR. In the table there are 95,000 to 150,000 clones, about 90% of which are singletons. Here the sequenced sample was CD4+ or CD8+ T cells sorted from blood, taken in a trial of the OX40 agonist ivuxolimab. These receptors came from an adult with an advanced solid tumor such as melanoma, head and neck, liver or kidney cancer.

V and J are TRBV7-2 and TRBJ2-1; 9 nucleotides align to TRBD2. The germline CDR1 and CDR2 sequences are SGHTA and FQGNSA. The V segment lost 1 base and the J segment 5 bases; nucleotides outside the gene matches: 3. The CDR3 has 15 residues. CDR3 sequence: CASSLGASGDNEQFF. As DNA, the CDR3 is TGTGCCAGCAGCTTAGGGGCTAGCGGGGACAATGAGCAGTTCTTC.

The genes are TRBV28 and TRBJ2-7, with 10 nucleotides matching TRBD2. The CDR3 spans 14 residues. The germline CDR1 and CDR2 sequences are MDHEN and SYDVKM. The V gene end was trimmed by 6 bases and the J gene end by 3 bases; junction bases not matched to a gene: 5. In nucleotides, the CDR3 is TGTGCCAGCAGGGACTTAGCGGGAGGCTACGAGCAGTACTTC. Protein: CASRDLAGGYEQYF.

This chain joins TRBV6-1 and TRBJ2-6; D unresolved. Per germline, CDR1 MNHNS and CDR2 SASEGT. This CDR3 has 17 amino acids. Trimming stripped 2 bases from V and 0 bases from J, with 11 bases between. For the CDR3, the DNA is TGTGCCAGCAGTGAACTGGCACTTAGCTCTGGGGCCAACGTCCTGACTTTC. Encoded protein: CASSELALSSGANVLTF.

J is TRBJ1-2 and V is TRBV28; D ambiguous. Trimming cost V 3 bases and J 4 bases, with 6 bases left between them. Germline V gene lookup returns CDR1 MDHEN and CDR2 SYDVKM. This CDR3 is 12 amino acids long. The DNA of the CDR3 is TGTGCCAGCAGTTTCGCGAGCTATGGCTACACCTTC. Its protein product is CASSFASYGYTF.

This chain uses TRBV4-3 with TRBJ2-1, with 9 bases lining up with TRBD2. After removal of 2 bases from V and 7 bases from J, the junction contained 6 bases not matched to a gene. The CDR3 totals 15 residues. CDR1 and CDR2 from the germline V gene are LGHNA and YSLEER. CDR3 DNA: TGCGCCAGCAGCCAAATGGCGGGAGGGCTAAATGAGCAGTTCTTC. Translated: CASSQMAGGLNEQFF.

V is TRBV19 and J is TRBJ2-7, with 13 bases identical to TRBD2. Germline values: CDR1 LNHDA, CDR2 SQIVND (reference sequence). The CDR3 spans 15 residues. V shed 6 bases and J 1 base; nucleotides not matched to a gene: 3. The CDR3 bases are TGTGCCAGTAGGTGGACTAGCGGGAGTTCCTACGAGCAGTACTTC. It specifies CASRWTSGSSYEQYF.

The chain recombines TRBV10-3 with TRBJ2-1; weak D call: TRBD2 (7 bases). The CDR3 loop spans 20 amino acids. Trimming took 4 bases from V and 6 from J, leaving 31 bases between them. Germline lookup yields CDR1 ENHRY and CDR2 SYGVKD. Written as DNA, the CDR3 is TGTGCCATCAGTGCCTCTCGGAAAGGGGGGGGATCCTCTTGGAGCAATGAGCAGTTCTTC. This encodes CAISASRKGGGSSWSNEQFF.

V and J are TRBV7-6 and TRBJ2-5, with TRBD2 as a possible D gene (6 bases). CDR1 and CDR2 (germline): SGHVS, FNYEAQ. With 3 bases removed from V and 4 bases from J, the gap between germline ends came to 15 bases. The CDR3 totals 15 residues. DNA for the CDR3: TGTGCCAGCAGCTTCGCGGGGACCCAGAGAGAGACCCAGTACTTC. Its translation: CASSFAGTQRETQYF.

Here the CDR3 reads CASSLASGMGEAFF. The CDR3 DNA is TGTGCCAGCAGCTTGGCGTCGGGGATGGGGGAAGCTTTCTTT. This chain joins TRBV5-4 and TRBJ1-1; D not resolved. The CDR3 totals 14 residues. Trimming took 0 bases from V and 8 from J, leaving 14 bases between them. Germline CDR1 and CDR2: SGHNT and YYREEE (reference sequence). The complete variable domain, with remaining parts taken from reference TRBV5-4 and TRBJ1-1, reads ETGVTQSPTHLIKTRGQQVTLRCSSQSGHNTVSWYQQALGQGPQFIFQYYREEENGRGNFPPRFSGLQFPNYSSELNVNALELDDSALYLCASSLASGMGEAFFGQGTRLTVV.

This clone was seen only once. This chain connects TRBV25-1 to TRBJ2-2; D is unclear. V gave up 3 bases and J gave up 6 bases, with 8 bases separating them. Germline CDR1 and CDR2: MGHDK and SYGVNS. This CDR3 has 13 residues. The CDR3 protein is CASSDLNAGELFF. The CDR3 DNA reads as TGTGCCAGCAGTGACCTGAATGCCGGGGAGCTGTTTTTT.

The chain links TRBV11-3 to TRBJ2-5; 9 positions match TRBD1. From germline, CDR1 is SGHNT and CDR2 YENEEA. The V and J ends lost 1 base and 3 bases, in that order; junction bases with no gene match: 3. CDR3 length: 15 residues. CDR3 DNA sequence: TGTGCCAGCAGCTTAGGAGGGACAGGGAAAGAGACCCAGTACTTC. Translated, it gives CASSLGGTGKETQYF. Variable domain in full (rest from reference TRBV11-3 and TRBJ2-5): EAGVVQSPRYKIIEKKQPVAFWCNPISGHNTLYWYLQNLGQGPELLIRYENEEAVDDSQLPKDRFSAERLKGVDSTLKIQPAELGDSAVYLCASSLGGTGKETQYFGPGTRLLVL.

The V call is TRBV30, the J call TRBJ1-3; the D gene is possibly TRBD1 (6 bases). The CDR3 runs 15 residues. Germline CDR1 is GTSNPN and CDR2 is SVGIG (reference sequence). The V and J ends lost 3 bases and 4 bases respectively, with 16 bases between them. The CDR3 DNA sequence: TGTGCCTGGAGCCCGGGGGTGGGGGGCGGAAACACCATATATTTT. It specifies CAWSPGVGGGNTIYF. Variable domain in full (rest from reference TRBV30 and TRBJ1-3): SQTIHQWPATLVQPVGSPLSLECTVEGTSNPNLYWYRQAAGRGLQLLFYSVGIGQISSEVPQNLSASRPQDRQFILSSKKLLLSDSGFYLCAWSPGVGGGNTIYFGEGSWLTVV.

This clone was observed once. The chain couples TRBV11-2 to TRBJ1-1; D uncertain. The V end lost 4 bases, the J end lost 6 bases, and 12 bases lay between the germline ends. This CDR3 is built from 13 residues. Germline V lookup: CDR1 SGHAT, CDR2 FQNNGV. The CDR3 region is CASSSPRRAEAFF. DNA for the CDR3: TGTGCCAGCAGCTCCCCTCGCCGTGCTGAAGCTTTCTTT.